This T cell receptor beta chain was identified in a study of long-term antiretroviral therapy in people with HIV. This clone was found a few times. It was version v3.0 of the immunoSEQ assay that was run at survey level. The table came from immunoSEQ multiplex PCR; TCRdb's copy has only in-frame clones and leaves some out. The table includes some 48,000 clones, 84% detected once. Germline V CDR1 and CDR2: LNHDA, SQIVND (reference sequence). The length of the CDR3 is 14 residues. J was trimmed by 2 bases and V by 5 bases; bases with no gene match: 6. This chain links TRBV19 with TRBJ2-7; 7 nucleotides line up with TRBD1. This material consisted of unsorted PBMCs, taken 0.8 years after starting antiretroviral therapy. The source is a woman under 30 with HIV. CDR3 sequence reads: CASSSPDRAYEQYF. As DNA, the CDR3 is TGTGCCAGTAGTTCCCCTGACAGGGCCTACGAGCAGTACTTC.